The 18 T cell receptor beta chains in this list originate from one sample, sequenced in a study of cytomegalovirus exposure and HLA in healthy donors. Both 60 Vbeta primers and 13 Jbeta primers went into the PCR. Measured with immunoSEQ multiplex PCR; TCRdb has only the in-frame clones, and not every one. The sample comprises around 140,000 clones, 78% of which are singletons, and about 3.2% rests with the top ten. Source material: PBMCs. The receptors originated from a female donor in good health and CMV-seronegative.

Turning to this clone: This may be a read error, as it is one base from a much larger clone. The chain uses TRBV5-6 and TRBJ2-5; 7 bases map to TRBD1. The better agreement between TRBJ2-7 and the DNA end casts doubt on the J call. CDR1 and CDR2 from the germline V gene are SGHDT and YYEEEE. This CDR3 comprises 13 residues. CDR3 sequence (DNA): TGTGCCAGCAGCTTTACAGGGGCGGACGAGCAGTACTTC. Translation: CASSFTGADEQYF.

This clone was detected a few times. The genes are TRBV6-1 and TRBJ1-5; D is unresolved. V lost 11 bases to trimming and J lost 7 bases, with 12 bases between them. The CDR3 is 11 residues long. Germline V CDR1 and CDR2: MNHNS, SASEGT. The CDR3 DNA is TGTGCCGTCCGGGAGGCCCAGCCCCAGCATTTT. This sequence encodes CAVREAQPQHF.

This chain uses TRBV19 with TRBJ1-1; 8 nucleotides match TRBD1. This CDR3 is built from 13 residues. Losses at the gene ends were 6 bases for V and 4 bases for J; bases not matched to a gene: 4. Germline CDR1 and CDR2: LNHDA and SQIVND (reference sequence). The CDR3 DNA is TGTGCCAGTAGGAACCAGGGGGCCACTGAAGCTTTCTTT. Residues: CASRNQGATEAFF.

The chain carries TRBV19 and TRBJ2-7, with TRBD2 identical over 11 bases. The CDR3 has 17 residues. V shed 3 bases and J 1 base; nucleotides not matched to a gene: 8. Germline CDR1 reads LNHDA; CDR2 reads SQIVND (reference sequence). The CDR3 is CASSIDLAGGGSYEQYF. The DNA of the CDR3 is TGTGCCAGTAGTATCGATCTAGCGGGAGGCGGATCCTACGAGCAGTACTTC.

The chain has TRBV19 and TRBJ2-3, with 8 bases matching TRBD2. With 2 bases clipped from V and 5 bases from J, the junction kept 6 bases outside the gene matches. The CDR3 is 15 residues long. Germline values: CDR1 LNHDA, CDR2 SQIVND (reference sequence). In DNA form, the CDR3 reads TGTGCCAGTAGTATAATGGCCAGCGGGGGAGATACGCAGTATTTT. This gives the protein CASSIMASGGDTQYF.

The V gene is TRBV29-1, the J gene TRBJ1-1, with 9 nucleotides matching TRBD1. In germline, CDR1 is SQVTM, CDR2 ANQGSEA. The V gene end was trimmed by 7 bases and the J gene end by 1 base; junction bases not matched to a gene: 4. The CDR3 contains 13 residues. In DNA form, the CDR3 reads TGCAGCGCCATGGGACAGGGGAACACTGAAGCTTTCTTT. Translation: CSAMGQGNTEAFF.

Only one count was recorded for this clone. Here the CDR3 DNA reads TGTGCCAGCAGTTGGAACAGACCGAACACCGGGGAGCTGTTTTTT. Protein sequence: CASSWNRPNTGELFF. The chain recombines TRBV28 with TRBJ2-2; no definite D call. Trimming pared 4 bases from V and 0 bases from J, leaving 9 bases between. This CDR3 has 15 amino acids. Germline loops: CDR1 MDHEN, CDR2 SYDVKM.

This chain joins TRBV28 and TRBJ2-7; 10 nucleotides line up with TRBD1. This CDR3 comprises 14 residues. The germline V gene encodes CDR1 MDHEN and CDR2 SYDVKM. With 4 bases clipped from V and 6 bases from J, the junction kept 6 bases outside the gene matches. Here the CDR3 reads CASSSRTGGCEQYF. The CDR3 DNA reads TGTGCCAGCAGTTCCCGGACAGGGGGATGCGAGCAGTACTTC.

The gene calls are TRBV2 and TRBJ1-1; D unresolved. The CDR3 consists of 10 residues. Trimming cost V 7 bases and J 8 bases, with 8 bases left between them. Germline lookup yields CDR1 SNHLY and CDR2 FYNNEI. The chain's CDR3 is CASTLQEAFF. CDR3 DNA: TGTGCCAGCACCCTCCAGGAAGCTTTCTTT.

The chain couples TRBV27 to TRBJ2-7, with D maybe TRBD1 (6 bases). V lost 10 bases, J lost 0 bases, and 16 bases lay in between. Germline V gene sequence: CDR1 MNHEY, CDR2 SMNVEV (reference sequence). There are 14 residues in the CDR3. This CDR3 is CATRRQGISYEQYF. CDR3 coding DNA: TGTGCCACCCGTCGCCAGGGGATCTCCTACGAGCAGTACTTC.

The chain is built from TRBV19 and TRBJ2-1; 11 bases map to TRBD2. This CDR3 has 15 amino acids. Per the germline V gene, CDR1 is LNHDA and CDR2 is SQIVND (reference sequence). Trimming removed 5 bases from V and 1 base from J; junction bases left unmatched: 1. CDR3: CASSRLAGSYNEQFF. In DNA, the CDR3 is TGTGCCAGTAGTCGACTAGCGGGATCCTACAATGAGCAGTTCTTC.

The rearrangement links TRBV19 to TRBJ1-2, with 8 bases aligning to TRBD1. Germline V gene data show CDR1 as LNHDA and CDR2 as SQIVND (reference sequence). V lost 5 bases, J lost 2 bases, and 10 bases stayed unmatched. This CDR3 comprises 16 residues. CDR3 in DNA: TGTGCCAGTAGTGAGACCAGGGGGCGACTGAACTATGGCTACACCTTC. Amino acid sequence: CASSETRGRLNYGYTF.

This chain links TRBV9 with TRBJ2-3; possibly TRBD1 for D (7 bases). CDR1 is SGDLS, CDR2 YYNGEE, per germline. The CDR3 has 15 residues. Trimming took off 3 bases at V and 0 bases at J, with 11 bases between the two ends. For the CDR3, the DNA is TGTGCCAGCAGCGCGACAGGGACTAGCACAGATACGCAGTATTTT. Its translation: CASSATGTSTDTQYF.

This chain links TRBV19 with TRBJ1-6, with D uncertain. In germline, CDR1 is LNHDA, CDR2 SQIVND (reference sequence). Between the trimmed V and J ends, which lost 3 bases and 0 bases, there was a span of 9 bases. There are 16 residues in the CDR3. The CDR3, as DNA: TGTGCCAGTAGTATTGGAGCGCCCTCCTATAATTCACCCCTCCACTTT. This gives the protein CASSIGAPSYNSPLHF. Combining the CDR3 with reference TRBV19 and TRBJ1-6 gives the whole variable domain DGGITQSPKYLFRKEGQNVTLSCEQNLNHDAMYWYRQDPGQGLRLIYYSQIVNDFQKGDIAEGYSVSREKKESFPLTVTSAQKNPTAFYLCASSIGAPSYNSPLHFGNGTRLTVT.

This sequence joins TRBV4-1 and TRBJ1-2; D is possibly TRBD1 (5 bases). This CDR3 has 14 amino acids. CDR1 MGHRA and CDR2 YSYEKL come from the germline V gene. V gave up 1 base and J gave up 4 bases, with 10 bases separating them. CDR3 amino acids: CASSQGGGIYGYTF. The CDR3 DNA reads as TGCGCCAGCAGCCAAGGGGGCGGTATCTATGGCTACACCTTC.

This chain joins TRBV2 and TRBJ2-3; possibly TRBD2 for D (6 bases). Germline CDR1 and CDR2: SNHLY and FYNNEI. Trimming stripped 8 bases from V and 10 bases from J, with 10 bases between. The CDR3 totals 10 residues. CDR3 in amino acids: CASGTESQYF. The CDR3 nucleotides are TGTGCCAGCGGGACTGAGTCGCAGTATTTT.

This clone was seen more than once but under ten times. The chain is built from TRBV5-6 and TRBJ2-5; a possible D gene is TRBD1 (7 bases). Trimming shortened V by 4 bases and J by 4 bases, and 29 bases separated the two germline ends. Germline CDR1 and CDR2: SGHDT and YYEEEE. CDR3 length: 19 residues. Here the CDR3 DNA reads TGTGCCAGCAGCGCAGGGGGTAGCGGCGGTCTGGGACTGACAGAGACCCAGTACTTC. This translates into CASSAGGSGGLGLTETQYF.

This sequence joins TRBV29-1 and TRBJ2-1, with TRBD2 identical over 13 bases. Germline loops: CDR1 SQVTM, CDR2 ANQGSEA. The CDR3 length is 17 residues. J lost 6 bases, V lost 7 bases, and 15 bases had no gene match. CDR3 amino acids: CSGKLAGGRRGLNEQFF. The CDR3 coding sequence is TGCAGCGGGAAACTAGCGGGGGGGCGTAGAGGGCTCAATGAGCAGTTCTTC.